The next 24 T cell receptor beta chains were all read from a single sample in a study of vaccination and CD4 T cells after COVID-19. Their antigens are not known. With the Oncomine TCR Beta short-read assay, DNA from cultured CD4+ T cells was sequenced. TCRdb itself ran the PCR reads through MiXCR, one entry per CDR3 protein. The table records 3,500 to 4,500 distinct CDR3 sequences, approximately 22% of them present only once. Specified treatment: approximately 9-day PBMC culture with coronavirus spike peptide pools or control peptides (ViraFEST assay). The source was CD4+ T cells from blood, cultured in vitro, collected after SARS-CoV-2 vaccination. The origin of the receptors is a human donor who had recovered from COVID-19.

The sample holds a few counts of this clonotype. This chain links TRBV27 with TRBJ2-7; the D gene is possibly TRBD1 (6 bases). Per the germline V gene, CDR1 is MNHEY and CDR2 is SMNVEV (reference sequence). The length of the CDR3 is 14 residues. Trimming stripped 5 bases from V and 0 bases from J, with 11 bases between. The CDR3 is CASSLARGSYEQYF. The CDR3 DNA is TGTGCCAGCAGTCTAGCCAGGGGCTCCTACGAGCAGTACTTC.

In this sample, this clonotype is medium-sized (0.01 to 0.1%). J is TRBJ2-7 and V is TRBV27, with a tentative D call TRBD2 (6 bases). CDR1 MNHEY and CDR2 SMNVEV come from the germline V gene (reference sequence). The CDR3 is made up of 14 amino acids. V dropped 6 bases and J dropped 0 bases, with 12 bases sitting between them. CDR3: CASSGAGSSYEQYF. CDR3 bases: TGTGCCAGCAGCGGGGCCGGGAGCTCCTACGAGCAGTACTTC.

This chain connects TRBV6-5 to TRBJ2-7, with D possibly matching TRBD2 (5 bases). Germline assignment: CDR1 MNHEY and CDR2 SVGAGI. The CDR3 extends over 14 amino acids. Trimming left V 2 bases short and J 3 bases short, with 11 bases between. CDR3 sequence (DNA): TGTGCCAGCAGTTACGGGAGCAACTACTACGAGCAGTACTTC. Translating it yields CASSYGSNYYEQYF.

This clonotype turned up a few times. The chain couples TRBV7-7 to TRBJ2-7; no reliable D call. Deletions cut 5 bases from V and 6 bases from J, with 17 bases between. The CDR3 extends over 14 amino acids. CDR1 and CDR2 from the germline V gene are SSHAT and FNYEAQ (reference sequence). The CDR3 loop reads CASSPLRSDGEQYF. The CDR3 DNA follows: TGTGCCAGCAGCCCTCTGAGGAGTGACGGCGAGCAGTACTTC.

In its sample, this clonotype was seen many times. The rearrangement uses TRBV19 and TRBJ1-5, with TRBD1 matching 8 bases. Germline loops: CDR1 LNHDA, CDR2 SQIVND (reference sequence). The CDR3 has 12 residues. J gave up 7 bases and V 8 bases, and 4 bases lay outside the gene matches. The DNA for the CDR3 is TGTGCCAGTGGGACAGGAGACCAGCCCCAGCATTTT. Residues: CASGTGDQPQHF.

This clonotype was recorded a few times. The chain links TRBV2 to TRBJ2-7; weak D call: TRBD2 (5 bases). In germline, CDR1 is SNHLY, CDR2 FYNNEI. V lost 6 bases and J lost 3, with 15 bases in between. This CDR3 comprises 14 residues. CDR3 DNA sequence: TGTGCCAGCAGGCGACCGGAGGCTTTCTACGAGCAGTACTTC. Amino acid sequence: CASRRPEAFYEQYF.

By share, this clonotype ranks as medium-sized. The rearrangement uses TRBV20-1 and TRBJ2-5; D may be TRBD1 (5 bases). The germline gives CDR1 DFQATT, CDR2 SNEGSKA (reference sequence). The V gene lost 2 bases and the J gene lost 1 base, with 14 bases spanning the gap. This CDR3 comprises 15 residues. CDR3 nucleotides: TGCAGTGCTAGATCGAGAAGACAGACCCAAGAGACCCAGTACTTC. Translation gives CSARSRRQTQETQYF.

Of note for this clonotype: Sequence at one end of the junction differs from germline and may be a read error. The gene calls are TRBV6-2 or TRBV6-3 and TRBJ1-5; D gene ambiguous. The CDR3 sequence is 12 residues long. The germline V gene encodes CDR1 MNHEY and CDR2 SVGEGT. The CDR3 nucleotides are TGTGCCAGCAGCTACTTTGATCAGCCCCAGCATTTT. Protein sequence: CASSYFDQPQHF.

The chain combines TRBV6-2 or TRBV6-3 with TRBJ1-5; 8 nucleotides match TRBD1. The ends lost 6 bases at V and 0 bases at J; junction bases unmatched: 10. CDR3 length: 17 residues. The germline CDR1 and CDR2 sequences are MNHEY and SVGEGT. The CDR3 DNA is TGTGCCAGCAGACCACCGGGACAGGTTTATAGCAATCAGCCCCAGCATTTT. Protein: CASRPPGQVYSNQPQHF.

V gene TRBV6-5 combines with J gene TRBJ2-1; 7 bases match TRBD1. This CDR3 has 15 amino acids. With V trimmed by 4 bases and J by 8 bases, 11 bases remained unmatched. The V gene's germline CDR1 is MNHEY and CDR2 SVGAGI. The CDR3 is CASSWGQFQGDEQFF. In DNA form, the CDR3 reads TGTGCCAGCAGTTGGGGACAGTTTCAGGGCGATGAGCAGTTCTTC.

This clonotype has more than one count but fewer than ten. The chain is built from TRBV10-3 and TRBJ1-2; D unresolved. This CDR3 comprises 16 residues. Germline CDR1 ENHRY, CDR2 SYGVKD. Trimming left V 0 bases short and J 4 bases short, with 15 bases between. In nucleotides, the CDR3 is TGTGCCATCAGTGAGTCGACATCTGGCAGACTCTATGGCTACACCTTC. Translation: CAISESTSGRLYGYTF.

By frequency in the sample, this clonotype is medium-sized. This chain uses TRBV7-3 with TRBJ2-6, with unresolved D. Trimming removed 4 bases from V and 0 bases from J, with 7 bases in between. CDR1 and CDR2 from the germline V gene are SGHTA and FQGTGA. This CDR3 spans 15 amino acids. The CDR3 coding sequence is TGTGCCAGCAGCTCTAAACTCTCTGGGGCCAACGTCCTGACTTTC. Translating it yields CASSSKLSGANVLTF. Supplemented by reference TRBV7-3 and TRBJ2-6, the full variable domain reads GAGVSQTPSNKVTEKGKYVELRCDPISGHTALYWYRQSLGQGPEFLIYFQGTGAADDSGLPNDRFFAVRPEGSVSTLKIQRTERGDSAVYLCASSSKLSGANVLTFGAGSRLTVL.

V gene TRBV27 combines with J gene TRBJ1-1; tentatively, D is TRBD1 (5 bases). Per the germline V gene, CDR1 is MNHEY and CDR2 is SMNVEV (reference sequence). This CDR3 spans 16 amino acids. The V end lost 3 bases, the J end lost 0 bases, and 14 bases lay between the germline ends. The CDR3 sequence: CASSLDRGGLNTEAFF. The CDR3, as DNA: TGTGCCAGCAGTTTGGACCGGGGCGGTTTGAACACTGAAGCTTTCTTT.

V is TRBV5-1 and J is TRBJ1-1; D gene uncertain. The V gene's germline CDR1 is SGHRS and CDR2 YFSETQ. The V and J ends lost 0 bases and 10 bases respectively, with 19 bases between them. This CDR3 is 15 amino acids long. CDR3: CASSLASHAEGIAFF. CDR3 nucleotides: TGCGCCAGCAGCTTGGCCTCCCATGCGGAGGGTATAGCTTTCTTT.

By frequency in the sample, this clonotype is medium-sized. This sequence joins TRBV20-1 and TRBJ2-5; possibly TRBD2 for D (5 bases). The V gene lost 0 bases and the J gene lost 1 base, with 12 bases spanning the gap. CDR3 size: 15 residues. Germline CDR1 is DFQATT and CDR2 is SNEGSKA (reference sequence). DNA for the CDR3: TGCAGTGCTAGAGATTCGGGGAGAACCCAAGAGACCCAGTACTTC. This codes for CSARDSGRTQETQYF.

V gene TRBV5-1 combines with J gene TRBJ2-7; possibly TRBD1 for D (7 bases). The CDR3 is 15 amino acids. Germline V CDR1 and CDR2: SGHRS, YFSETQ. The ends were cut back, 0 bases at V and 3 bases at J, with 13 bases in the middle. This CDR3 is CASSLGQGGFYEQYF. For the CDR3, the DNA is TGCGCCAGCAGCTTGGGGCAGGGGGGCTTCTACGAGCAGTACTTC.

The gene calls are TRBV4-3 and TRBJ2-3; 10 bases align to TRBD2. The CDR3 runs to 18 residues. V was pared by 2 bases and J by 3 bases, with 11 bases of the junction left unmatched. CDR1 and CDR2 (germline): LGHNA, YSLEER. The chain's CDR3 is CASSQRPGSGGKTDTQYF. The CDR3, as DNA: TGCGCCAGCAGCCAAAGGCCGGGTAGCGGGGGGAAAACAGATACGCAGTATTTT.

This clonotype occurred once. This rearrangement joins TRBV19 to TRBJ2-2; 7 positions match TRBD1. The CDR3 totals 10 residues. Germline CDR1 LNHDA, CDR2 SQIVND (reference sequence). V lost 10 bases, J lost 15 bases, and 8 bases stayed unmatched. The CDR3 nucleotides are TGTGCCACTAAGGACAGGTCGATGTTTTTT. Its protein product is CATKDRSMFF.

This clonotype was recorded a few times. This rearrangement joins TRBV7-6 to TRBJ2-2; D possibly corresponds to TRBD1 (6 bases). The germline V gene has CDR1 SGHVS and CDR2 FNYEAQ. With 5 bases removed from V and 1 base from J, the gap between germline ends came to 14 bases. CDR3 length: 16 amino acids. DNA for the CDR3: TGTGCCAGCAGCCACCTACTAGGGGGGAACACCGGGGAGCTGTTTTTT. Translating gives CASSHLLGGNTGELFF. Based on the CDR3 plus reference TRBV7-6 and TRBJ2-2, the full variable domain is GAGVSQSPRYKVTKRGQDVALRCDPISGHVSLYWYRQALGQGPEFLTYFNYEAQQDKSGLPNDRFSAERPEGSISTLTIQRTEQRDSAMYRCASSHLLGGNTGELFFGEGSRLTVL.

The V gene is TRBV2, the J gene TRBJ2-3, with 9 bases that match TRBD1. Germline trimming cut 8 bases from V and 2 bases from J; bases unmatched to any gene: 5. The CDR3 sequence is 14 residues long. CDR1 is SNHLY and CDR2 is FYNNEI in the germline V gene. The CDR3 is CASGRDRDTDTQYF. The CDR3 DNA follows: TGTGCCAGCGGGCGGGACAGGGACACAGATACGCAGTATTTT.

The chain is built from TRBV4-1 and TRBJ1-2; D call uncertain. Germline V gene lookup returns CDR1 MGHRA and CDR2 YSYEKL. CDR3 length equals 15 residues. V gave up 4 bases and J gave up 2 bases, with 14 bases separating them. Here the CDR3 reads CASSLDVQANYGYTF. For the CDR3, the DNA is TGCGCCAGCAGCCTGGATGTTCAGGCAAACTATGGCTACACCTTC.

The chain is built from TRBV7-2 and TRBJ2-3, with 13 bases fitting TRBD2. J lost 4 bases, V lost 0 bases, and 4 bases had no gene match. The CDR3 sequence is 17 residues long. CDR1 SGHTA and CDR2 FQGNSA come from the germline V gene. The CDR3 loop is CASSLAFTSGGADTQYF. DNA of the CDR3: TGTGCCAGCAGCTTAGCGTTTACTAGCGGGGGGGCAGATACGCAGTATTTT.

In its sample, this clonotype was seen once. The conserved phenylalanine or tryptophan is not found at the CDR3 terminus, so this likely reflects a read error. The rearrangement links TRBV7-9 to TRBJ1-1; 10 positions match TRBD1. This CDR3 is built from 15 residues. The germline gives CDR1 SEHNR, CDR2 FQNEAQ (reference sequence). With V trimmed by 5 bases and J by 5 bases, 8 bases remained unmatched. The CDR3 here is CASSAGQGYSTEAFL. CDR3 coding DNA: TGTGCCAGCAGCGCGGGACAGGGGTACTCAACTGAAGCTTTCCTT.

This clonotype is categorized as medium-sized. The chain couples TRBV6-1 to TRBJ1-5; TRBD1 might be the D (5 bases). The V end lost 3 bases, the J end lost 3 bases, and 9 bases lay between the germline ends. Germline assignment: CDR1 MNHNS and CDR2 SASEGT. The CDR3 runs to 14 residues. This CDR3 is CASSESGNNQPQHF. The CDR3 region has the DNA TGTGCCAGCAGTGAGTCAGGGAACAATCAGCCCCAGCATTTT.